The rows below give T cell receptor beta chains drawn from one sample of a study of cytomegalovirus exposure and HLA in healthy donors. Clones were sequenced by immunoSEQ multiplex PCR, and TCRdb holds only the in-frame ones, with some missing. Altogether 70,000 to 100,000 clones are present, about 66% being singletons, with the ten largest covering about 22%. The sample consisted of PBMCs. All receptors come from a woman aged 45 to 65 in good health and CMV-seropositive. CDR3s include the opening cysteine and the closing phenylalanine or tryptophan.

TRBV11-2	TRBJ2-3	CASSFGDSSTDTQYF
TRBV5-1	TRBJ1-4	CASSLGQGGSFGEKLFF
TRBV19	TRBJ1-2	CASRGSGANYGYTF
TRBV11-1	TRBJ1-4	CASSTTGYGEKLFF
TRBV20-1	TRBJ2-7	CSAPGGYEQYF
TRBV6-5	TRBJ2-7	CASSTGQRNEQYF
TRBV30	TRBJ1-2	CAWSPQGNYGYTF
TRBV23-1	TRBJ1-4	CASSQSRRGNEKLFF
TRBV7-3	TRBJ2-5	CASSLTRGAQETQYF
TRBV6-1	TRBJ1-6	CASSEWPWNSPLHF
TRBV6-6	TRBJ1-2	CASSPTREEDGYTF
TRBV10-3	TRBJ2-7	CAISESRNNYEQYF
TRBV28	TRBJ2-4	CASTYYGGGLDIQYF
TRBV28	TRBJ2-7	CASSERTSGTSYEQYF
TRBV7-2	TRBJ2-3	CASSFGSGAQYF
TRBV7-9	TRBJ2-1	CASSLRRAGRDEQFF
TRBV19	TRBJ1-3	CASSVGTAGNTIYF
TRBV5-4	TRBJ2-5	CASSGGGTQYF
TRBV7-8	TRBJ2-2	CASNTGQGNANTGELFF
TRBV28	TRBJ1-2	CASSYGLTNYGYTF
TRBV10-3	TRBJ2-4	CAISESSQGVDIQYF
TRBV5-6	TRBJ2-2	CASSLPSNTGELFF
TRBV30	TRBJ1-5	CAWSPGGANQPQHF
TRBV5-1	TRBJ1-1	CASTVTAGDTEAFF
TRBV28	TRBJ2-7	CASSLGGGYEQYF
TRBV4-1	TRBJ2-5	CASSQTRTSGVETQYF
TRBV30	TRBJ1-2	CAWSVQGATGYTF
TRBV28	TRBJ1-5	CASSFLPGQGSNQPQHF
TRBV27	TRBJ1-1	CASSPTGYTEAFF
TRBV7-3	TRBJ2-5	CASSLSGGRTETQYF
TRBV6-1	TRBJ1-4	CASSSKTGSEKLFF
TRBV2	TRBJ1-1	CASSTDSFEAFF
TRBV30	TRBJ1-1	CAWSDTFGNTEAFF
TRBV19	TRBJ1-6	CASSLGAGNNSPLHF
TRBV5-6	TRBJ1-5	CASSSTGTGGIQPQHF
TRBV28	TRBJ1-4	CASSSFLRATNEKLFF
TRBV7-2	TRBJ2-5	CASSLGQEETQYF
TRBV10-2	TRBJ2-7	CASSEPGTRLYEQYF
TRBV29-1	TRBJ2-7	CSVITGKSYEQYF
TRBV9	TRBJ1-6	CASAGQGTGALHF
TRBV10-3	TRBJ1-1	CAIRQGGQNTEAFF
TRBV6-1	TRBJ1-4	CASRGQPSVEKLFF
TRBV28	TRBJ1-5	CASSFQGGQPQHF
TRBV6-1	TRBJ1-6	CASSPGQGDSPLHF
TRBV7-9	TRBJ2-7	CASSSPQGSDEQYF
TRBV5-1	TRBJ1-6	CASSLEGWSPLHF
TRBV6-5	TRBJ1-2	CASSYDRVAYGYTF
TRBV7-3	TRBJ2-1	CASSLTGQGSSSYNEQFF
TRBV5-1	TRBJ1-6	CASSLGQGASSPLHF
TRBV30	TRBJ1-6	CAWSLDLKLHF
TRBV27	TRBJ1-1	CASSRAGNPTEAFF
TRBV19	TRBJ2-1	CASSRDSGTGVAIEQFF
TRBV25-1	TRBJ2-7	CASSSAGGDEQYF
TRBV28	TRBJ1-2	CASSLGPSDYGYTF